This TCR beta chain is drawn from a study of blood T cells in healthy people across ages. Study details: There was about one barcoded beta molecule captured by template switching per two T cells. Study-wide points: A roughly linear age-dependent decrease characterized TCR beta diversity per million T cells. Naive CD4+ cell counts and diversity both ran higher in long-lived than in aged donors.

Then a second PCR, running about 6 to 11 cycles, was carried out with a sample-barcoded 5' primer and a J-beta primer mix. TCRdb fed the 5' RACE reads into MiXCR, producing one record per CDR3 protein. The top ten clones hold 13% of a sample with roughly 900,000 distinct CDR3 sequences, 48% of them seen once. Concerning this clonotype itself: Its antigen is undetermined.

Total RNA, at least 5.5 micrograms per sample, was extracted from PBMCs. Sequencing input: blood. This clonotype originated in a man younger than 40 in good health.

CDR3 sequence (DNA): TGCAGCGTTGAAGATCTCCAAGAGGCGAGCGCAGATACGCAGTATTTT. Amino acids: CSVEDLQEASADTQYF. V gene TRBV29-1 combines with J gene TRBJ2-3; D is ambiguous. Germline V gives CDR1 SQVTM, CDR2 ANQGSEA. This CDR3 is built from 16 residues. The V and J ends lost 0 bases and 4 bases respectively, with 17 bases between them.